The 20 T cell receptor beta chains in this list originate from one sample, sequenced in a study of response to subunit inactivated influenza vaccine. TCRdb redid the calling of the RT-PCR reads with MiXCR, one entry per CDR3 protein. The sample contains roughly 570,000 distinct CDR3 sequences, less than 15% of which appear only once. Here the sequenced sample was PBMCs from blood, taken 11 to 12 days after vaccination. These receptor sequences come from a man aged 50-60 years who received an inactivated influenza vaccine.

The sample holds a few counts of this clonotype. The CDR3 loop is CAISEVSVPYEQYF. The CDR3 coding sequence is TGTGCCATCAGTGAAGTATCGGTTCCCTACGAGCAGTACTTC. This chain uses TRBV10-3 with TRBJ2-7, with D unclear. The CDR3 sequence is 14 residues long. Looked up from germline, CDR1 is ENHRY and CDR2 is SYGVKD. Trimming removed 3 bases at V and 2 bases at J, with 11 bases between.

This chain connects TRBV6-2 or TRBV6-3 to TRBJ2-7, with D unclear. Per germline, CDR1 MNHEY and CDR2 SVGEGT. This CDR3 comprises 10 residues. Trimming pared 6 bases from V and 3 bases from J, leaving 3 bases between. The CDR3 loop is CASSHYEQYF. The CDR3 region has the DNA TGTGCCAGCAGCCACTACGAGCAGTACTTC.

This clonotype was seen ten or more times. The chain carries TRBV5-1 and TRBJ2-1; 11 nucleotides align to TRBD2. In germline, CDR1 is SGHRS, CDR2 YFSETQ. Unmatched junction bases numbered 3, after V lost 3 bases and J lost 4 bases. CDR3 length: 15 amino acids. CDR3 protein: CASSSTSGSYNEQFF. The CDR3, as DNA: TGCGCCAGCAGCTCAACTAGCGGGAGTTACAATGAGCAGTTCTTC. Filled out from reference TRBV5-1 and TRBJ2-1, the complete variable domain reads KAGVTQTPRYLIKTRGQQVTLSCSPISGHRSVSWYQQTPGQGLQFLFEYFSETQRNKGNFPGRFSGRQFSNSRSEMNVSTLELGDSALYLCASSSTSGSYNEQFFGPGTRLTVL.

The J gene is TRBJ2-2, the V gene TRBV15; 8 nucleotides agree with TRBD1. Trimming at V came to 3 bases and at J to 1 base, leaving 1 base not matched to a gene. The CDR3 has 15 amino acids. The germline V gene encodes CDR1 LNHNV and CDR2 YYDKDF (reference sequence). This chain's CDR3 is CATSRGTGNTGELFF. CDR3 DNA: TGTGCCACCAGCAGGGGGACAGGGAACACCGGGGAGCTGTTTTTT.

V and J are TRBV4-1 and TRBJ2-7, with D maybe TRBD1 (6 bases). Germline assignment: CDR1 MGHRA and CDR2 YSYEKL. The CDR3 extends over 16 amino acids. V lost 1 base to trimming and J lost 0 bases, with 13 bases between them. DNA of the CDR3: TGCGCCAGCAGCCAAGCGAGGACAGTTACCTCCTACGAGCAGTACTTC. Protein: CASSQARTVTSYEQYF.

The chain combines TRBV18 with TRBJ2-5, with a tentative D call TRBD2 (5 bases). V was shortened by 6 bases and J by 4 bases, with 24 bases between the two germline ends. Germline CDR1 reads KGHSH; CDR2 reads LQKENI. This CDR3 has 17 residues. The CDR3 coding sequence is TGTGCCAGCTCCCCGGGGTACGGAATACCGGCCGGAGAGACCCAGTACTTC. Translation gives CASSPGYGIPAGETQYF.

The chain recombines TRBV20-1 with TRBJ1-2; D perhaps matches TRBD1 (5 bases). Germline CDR1 reads DFQATT; CDR2 reads SNEGSKA (reference sequence). V was clipped by 1 base and J by 10 bases, with 13 bases between them. The CDR3 contains 12 residues. The CDR3 DNA is TGCAGTGCTAGAGGCTTAAGGGGTTCCTACACCTTC. Protein: CSARGLRGSYTF.

This clonotype was seen a handful of times. This sequence joins TRBV24-1 and TRBJ1-5; 7 bases agree with TRBD1. The V gene's germline CDR1 is KGHDR and CDR2 SFDVKD. The V and J ends lost 4 bases and 8 bases, in that order; junction bases with no gene match: 7. The CDR3 length is 14 residues. The CDR3 here is CATSDGTVGKPQHF. In DNA form, the CDR3 reads TGTGCCACCAGTGACGGGACAGTCGGAAAGCCCCAGCATTTT.

CDR3 residues: CSASFTADTQYF. The CDR3 bases are TGCAGTGCTAGTTTCACTGCGGATACGCAGTATTTT. The V call is TRBV20-1, the J call TRBJ2-3; D is uncertain. Trimming took 3 bases from V and 6 from J, leaving 10 bases between them. This CDR3 comprises 12 residues. Looked up from germline, CDR1 is DFQATT and CDR2 is SNEGSKA (reference sequence).

The rearrangement links TRBV20-1 to TRBJ2-3; 9 nucleotides align to TRBD1. With 6 bases clipped from V and 6 bases from J, the junction kept 4 bases outside the gene matches. There are 12 residues in the CDR3. Germline V gene sequence: CDR1 DFQATT, CDR2 SNEGSKA (reference sequence). The CDR3 sequence is CSALDRGDTQYF. CDR3 DNA sequence: TGCAGTGCCTTAGACAGGGGGGATACGCAGTATTTT.

In its sample, this clonotype is medium-sized. The chain combines TRBV12-3 or TRBV12-4 with TRBJ2-2; D call uncertain. V was pared by 5 bases and J by 3 bases, with 10 bases between. The CDR3 is 14 residues long. CDR3 nucleotides: TGTGCCAGCAGTCCGCATTTAGACACCGGGGAGCTGTTTTTT. Translating it yields CASSPHLDTGELFF.

The chain carries TRBV15 and TRBJ2-1; perhaps TRBD2 as D (7 bases). Looked up from germline, CDR1 is LNHNV and CDR2 is YYDKDF (reference sequence). This CDR3 has 15 residues. V gave up 5 bases and J gave up 6 bases, with 17 bases separating them. For the CDR3, the DNA is TGTGCCACCAGCTCCCTGATGGGGGGGCGCAATGAGCAGTTCTTC. Translating it yields CATSSLMGGRNEQFF. Looking up the rest from reference TRBV15 and TRBJ2-1 gives the full variable domain: DAMVIQNPRYQVTQFGKPVTLSCSQTLNHNVMYWYQQKSSQAPKLLFHYYDKDFNNEADTPDNFQSRRPNTSFCFLDIRSPGLGDTAMYLCATSSLMGGRNEQFFGPGTRLTVL.

The rearrangement joins TRBV4-3 to TRBJ2-3; D is undetermined. V lost 2 bases to trimming and J lost 3 bases, with 18 bases between them. The CDR3 has 17 amino acids. In germline, CDR1 is LGHNA, CDR2 YSLEER. CDR3 DNA: TGCGCCAGCAGCCAATCAATCGTTACCCAAACAACAGATACGCAGTATTTT. Amino acids: CASSQSIVTQTTDTQYF.

This clonotype was seen more than once but under ten times. The J gene is TRBJ2-2, the V gene TRBV20-1; D gene ambiguous. This CDR3 has 14 amino acids. V was pared by 0 bases and J by 0 bases, with 5 bases between. The germline V gene encodes CDR1 DFQATT and CDR2 SNEGSKA (reference sequence). The CDR3 nucleotides read TGCAGTGCTAGAGAGCTCGCGAACACCGGGGAGCTGTTTTTT. This translates into CSARELANTGELFF.

This clonotype was observed a handful of times. The rearrangement links TRBV25-1 to TRBJ1-6, with a weak D call TRBD1 (6 bases). Germline V CDR1 and CDR2: MGHDK, SYGVNS. The V and J ends lost 3 bases and 13 bases respectively, with 13 bases between them. CDR3 length: 13 amino acids. In nucleotides, the CDR3 is TGTGCCAGCAGTGAGGGCGACAGGTCCCCCCTCCACTTT. Its protein product is CASSEGDRSPLHF.

This chain links TRBV10-3 with TRBJ1-2, with TRBD1 matching over 12 bases. The ends lost 9 bases at V and 8 bases at J; junction bases unmatched: 7. Germline V CDR1 and CDR2: ENHRY, SYGVKD. The CDR3 has 13 amino acids. This CDR3 reads CAMGTGGIEGYTF. The CDR3 region has the DNA TGTGCCATGGGGACAGGGGGCATCGAGGGCTACACCTTC.

This clonotype was seen many times. This chain uses TRBV12-3 or TRBV12-4 with TRBJ2-5; 7 nucleotides match TRBD1. The J segment lost 2 bases and the V segment lost 5 bases, leaving 5 bases of the junction unmatched. This CDR3 region has 14 residues. The CDR3 bases are TGTGCCAGCAGTCGACAGGGTTTGCAAGAGACCCAGTACTTC. Protein product: CASSRQGLQETQYF.

This clonotype was found a few times. The chain joins TRBV18 to TRBJ1-3, with D unresolved. Trimming took off 2 bases at V and 4 bases at J, with 9 bases between the two ends. CDR3 length: 14 amino acids. The germline gives CDR1 KGHSH, CDR2 LQKENI. CDR3 sequence: CASSPTPLGNTIYF. The CDR3 coding sequence is TGTGCCAGCTCACCAACCCCGCTGGGAAACACCATATATTTT.

This rearrangement joins TRBV29-1 to TRBJ2-1; no clear D gene. The CDR3 consists of 12 residues. Trimming took 4 bases from V and 6 from J, leaving 10 bases between them. The germline V gene has CDR1 SQVTM and CDR2 ANQGSEA. In nucleotides, the CDR3 is TGCAGCGTTGGTAATGGGTTCAATGAGCAGTTCTTC. Translation gives CSVGNGFNEQFF.

The CDR3 protein is CASSLAGAVFHEQYF. In DNA form, the CDR3 reads TGTGCCAGCAGCTTGGCAGGGGCGGTCTTCCACGAGCAGTACTTC. This sequence joins TRBV7-2 and TRBJ2-7; D might be TRBD1 (6 bases). The V gene lost 3 bases and the J gene lost 5 bases, with 17 bases spanning the gap. Per the germline V gene, CDR1 is SGHTA and CDR2 is FQGNSA. The CDR3 loop spans 15 amino acids.